This TCR beta chain was sequenced during a study of cytomegalovirus exposure and HLA in healthy donors. Study-wide results and limits: Despite most TCR sequences being rare, some public TCRs occurred in many donors. Follow-up analysis found HLA locus-dependent TCR association rates, highest for DRB1 and lowest for HLA-C. Being productive about 87% or about 30% of the time was typical of most TCR beta V segments in an earlier analysis.

Among the donors, all were healthy bone marrow donors. This clone came up once. Its antigen is unidentified. The length of the CDR3 is 13 residues. Trimming pared 2 bases from V and 6 bases from J, leaving 12 bases between. The germline V gene has CDR1 SGDLS and CDR2 YYNGEE. The study ran its PCR with 60 Vbeta and 13 Jbeta primers. Produced via immunoSEQ multiplex PCR; TCRdb's table is partial and in-frame only. The sample comprises some 150,000 clones, approximately 78% of which are singletons, and 7% rests with the top ten. The sequence was obtained from a woman aged 25 to 39 in good health and CMV-seropositive. Sequenced: PBMCs. This rearrangement joins TRBV9 to TRBJ2-7, with TRBD1 as a possible D gene (6 bases). CDR3 nucleotide sequence: TGTGCCAGCAGCGTGGGGGCAGCCGGCGAGCAGTACTTC. Its translation is CASSVGAAGEQYF.